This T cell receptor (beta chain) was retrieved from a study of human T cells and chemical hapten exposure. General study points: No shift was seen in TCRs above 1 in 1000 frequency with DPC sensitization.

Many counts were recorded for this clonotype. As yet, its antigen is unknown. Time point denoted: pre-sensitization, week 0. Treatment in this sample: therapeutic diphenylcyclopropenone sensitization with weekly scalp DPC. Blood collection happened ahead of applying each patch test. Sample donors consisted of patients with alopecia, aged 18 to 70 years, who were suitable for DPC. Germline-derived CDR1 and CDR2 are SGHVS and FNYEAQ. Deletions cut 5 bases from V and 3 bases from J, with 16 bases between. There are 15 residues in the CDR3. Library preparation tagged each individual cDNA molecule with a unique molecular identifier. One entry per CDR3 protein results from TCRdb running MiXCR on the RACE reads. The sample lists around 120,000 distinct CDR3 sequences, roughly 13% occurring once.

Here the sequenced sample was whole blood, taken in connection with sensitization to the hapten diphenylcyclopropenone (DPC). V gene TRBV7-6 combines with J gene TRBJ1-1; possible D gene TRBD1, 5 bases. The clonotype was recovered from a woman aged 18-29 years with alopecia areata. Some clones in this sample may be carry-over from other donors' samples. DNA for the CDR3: TGTGCCAGCAGCGCAGAACAGGCCCCTGACACTGAAGCTTTCTTT. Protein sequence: CASSAEQAPDTEAFF.